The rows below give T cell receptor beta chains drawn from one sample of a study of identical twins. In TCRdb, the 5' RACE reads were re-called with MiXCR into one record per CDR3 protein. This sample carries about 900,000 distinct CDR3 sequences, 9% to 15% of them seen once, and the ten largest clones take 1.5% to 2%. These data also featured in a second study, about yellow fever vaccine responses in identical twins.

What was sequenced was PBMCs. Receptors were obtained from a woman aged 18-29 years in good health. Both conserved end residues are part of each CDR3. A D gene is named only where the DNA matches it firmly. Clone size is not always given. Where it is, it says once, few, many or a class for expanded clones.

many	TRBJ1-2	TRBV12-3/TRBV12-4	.	CASSPGGVANYGYTF	TGTGCCAGCAGCCCCGGGGGGGTAGCTAACTATGGCTACACCTTC
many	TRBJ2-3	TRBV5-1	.	CASSYGTQSDTQYF	TGCGCCAGCAGCTACGGGACACAATCAGATACGCAGTATTTT
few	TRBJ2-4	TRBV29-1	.	CSVWQQNIQYF	TGCAGCGTATGGCAGCAAAACATTCAGTACTTC
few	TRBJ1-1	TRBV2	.	CASTPNELNTEAFF	TGTGCCAGCACCCCGAACGAGTTAAACACTGAAGCCTTCTTT
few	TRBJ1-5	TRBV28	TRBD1	CASTEPPGQGGQPQHF	TGTGCCAGCACCGAACCTCCGGGACAGGGGGGTCAGCCCCAGCATTTT
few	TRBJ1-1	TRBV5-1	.	CASSGLGSPLGHTEAFF	TGCGCCAGCAGCGGGTTGGGGAGCCCCCTAGGGCACACTGAAGCTTTCTTT
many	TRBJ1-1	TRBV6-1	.	CASESTGVVNTEAFF	TGTGCCAGCGAGTCGACGGGGGTGGTGAACACTGAAGCTTTCTTT
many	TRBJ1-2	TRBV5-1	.	CASSLGQLYGYTF	TGCGCCAGCAGCTTGGGACAGCTCTATGGCTACACCTTC
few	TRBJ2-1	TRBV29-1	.	CSVVLLNEQFF	TGCAGCGTTGTTTTGCTCAATGAGCAGTTCTTC
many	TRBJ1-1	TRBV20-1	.	CSAERNTEAFF	TGCAGTGCAGAGAGGAACACTGAAGCTTTCTTT
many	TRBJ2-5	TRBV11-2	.	CASSSEGQETQYF	TGTGCCAGCAGCTCCGAGGGGCAAGAGACCCAGTACTTC
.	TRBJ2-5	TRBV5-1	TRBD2	CASSSGTRRETQYF	TGCGCCAGCAGCTCGGGGACTAGGAGAGAGACCCAGTACTTC
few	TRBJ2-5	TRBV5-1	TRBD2	CASSLSVSGTSRETQYF	TGCGCCAGCAGCTTGTCGGTTAGCGGGACCTCCCGGGAGACCCAGTACTTC
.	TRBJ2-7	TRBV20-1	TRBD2	CSARDRDSSGIGYEQYF	TGCAGTGCTAGAGATAGGGATTCGAGCGGGATAGGGTACGAGCAGTACTTC
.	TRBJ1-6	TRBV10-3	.	CAISGNAGSPLHF	TGTGCCATCAGTGGGAATGCCGGGTCACCCCTCCACTTT